The text below deals with one T cell receptor beta chain. The antigen is not known. CDR1 and CDR2 from the germline V gene are LNHDA and SQIVND (reference sequence). V lost 8 bases to trimming and J lost 0 bases, with 16 bases between them. The CDR3 is 16 residues long. iRepertoire HTBI primers and Arm-PCR of CDR3 regions built TCR beta libraries. MiXCR, applied by TCRdb to the multiplex PCR reads, yields one record per CDR3 protein. The repertoire holds under 500,000 distinct CDR3 sequences, more than 20% seen once, with under 9% in the top ten. The entry originates in a study of regulatory T cells in long-lasting Graves disease. Study as a whole: Over 5 years on antithyroid drugs plus positive TSH receptor antibodies marked Graves' disease as persistent. Study findings and constraints: TCR diversity was lower in persistent Graves' patients than in newly diagnosed ones.

Time point defined: persistent/refractory GD, antithyroid drugs over 5 years with positive TRAb. PBMC-extracted RNA yielded the TCR library. The TCR sequence derives from a female donor with Graves disease. This specimen was peripheral blood mononuclear cells (PBMCs), taken when the disease was refractory, from a patient treated with antithyroid drugs. The chain joins TRBV19 to TRBJ2-2; maybe TRBD1 (5 bases). The CDR3 bases are TGTGCCAGTCGAAAAAGGGCAGGGACGAACACCGGGGAGCTGTTTTTT. Its translation is CASRKRAGTNTGELFF.